This TCR beta chain was recovered during a study of cytomegalovirus exposure and HLA in healthy donors. Study-wide background: Inside one of the first data releases sat 80 million to 95 million unique TCRs taken from HLA-typed donors. Broader study findings: Within the data, a cluster of highly shared sequence variants was likely a sequencing artifact.

Vbeta (60) and Jbeta (13) primers were used in the PCR. Assay: immunoSEQ multiplex PCR; the TCRdb copy retains only in-frame clones and omits some. The repertoire holds about 170,000 clones, with roughly 85% as singletons. Trimming cost V 6 bases and J 4 bases, with 12 bases left between them. The CDR3 runs to 13 residues. The germline V gene has CDR1 MNHEY and CDR2 SVGAGI. Comment on this clone: The target antigen is unknown.

Nominally healthy donors were sampled, though unrecorded immune exposures were likely. This chain uses TRBV6-5 with TRBJ1-2, with D perhaps matching TRBD1 (6 bases). The clonotype originates from a woman aged 45-65 years in good health and CMV-seropositive. Material for sequencing was PBMCs. The CDR3 reads CASSYTGFYGYTF. CDR3 sequence (DNA): TGTGCCAGCAGCTATACAGGGTTCTATGGCTACACCTTC.